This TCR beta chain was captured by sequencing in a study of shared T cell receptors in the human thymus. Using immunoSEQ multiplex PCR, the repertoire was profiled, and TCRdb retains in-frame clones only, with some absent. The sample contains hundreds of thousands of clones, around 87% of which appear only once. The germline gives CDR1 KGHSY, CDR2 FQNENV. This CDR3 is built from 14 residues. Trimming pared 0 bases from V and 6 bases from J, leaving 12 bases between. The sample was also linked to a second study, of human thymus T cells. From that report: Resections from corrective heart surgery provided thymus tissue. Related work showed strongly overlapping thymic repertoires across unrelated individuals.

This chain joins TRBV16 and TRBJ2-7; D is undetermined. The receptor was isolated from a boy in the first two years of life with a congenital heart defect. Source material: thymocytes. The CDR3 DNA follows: TGTGCCAGCAGCCAATCTGGTAGTGATGGCGAGCAGTACTTC. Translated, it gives CASSQSGSDGEQYF.